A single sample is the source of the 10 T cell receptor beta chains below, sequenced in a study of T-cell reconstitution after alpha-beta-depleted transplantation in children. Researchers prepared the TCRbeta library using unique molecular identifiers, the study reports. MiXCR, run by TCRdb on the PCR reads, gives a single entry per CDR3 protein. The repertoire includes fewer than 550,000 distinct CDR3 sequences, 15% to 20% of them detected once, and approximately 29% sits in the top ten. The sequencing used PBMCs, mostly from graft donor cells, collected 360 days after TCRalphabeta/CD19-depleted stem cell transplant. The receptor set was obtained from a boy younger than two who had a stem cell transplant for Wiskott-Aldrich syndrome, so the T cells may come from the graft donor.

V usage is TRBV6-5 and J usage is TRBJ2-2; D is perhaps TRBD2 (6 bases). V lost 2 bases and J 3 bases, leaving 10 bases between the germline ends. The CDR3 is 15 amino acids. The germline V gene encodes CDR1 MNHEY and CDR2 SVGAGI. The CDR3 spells CASSYRSGYTGELFF. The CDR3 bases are TGTGCCAGCAGTTACCGTAGCGGATACACCGGGGAGCTGTTTTTT.

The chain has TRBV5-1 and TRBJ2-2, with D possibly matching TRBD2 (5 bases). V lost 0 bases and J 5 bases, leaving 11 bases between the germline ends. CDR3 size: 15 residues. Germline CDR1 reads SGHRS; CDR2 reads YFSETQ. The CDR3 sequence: CASSLAGIGTGELFF. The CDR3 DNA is TGCGCCAGCAGCTTGGCCGGGATCGGTACCGGGGAGCTGTTTTTT.

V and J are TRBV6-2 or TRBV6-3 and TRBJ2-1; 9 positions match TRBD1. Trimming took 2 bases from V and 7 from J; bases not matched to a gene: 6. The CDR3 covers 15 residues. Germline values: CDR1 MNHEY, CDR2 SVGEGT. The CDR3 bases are TGTGCCAGCAGTTACAGCGGGACAGGGAAAAATGAGCAGTTCTTC. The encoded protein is CASSYSGTGKNEQFF.

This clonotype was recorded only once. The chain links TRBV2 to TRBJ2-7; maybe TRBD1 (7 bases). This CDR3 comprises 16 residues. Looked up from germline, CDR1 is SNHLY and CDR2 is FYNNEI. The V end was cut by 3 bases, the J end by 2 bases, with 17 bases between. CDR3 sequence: CASSERDSRPPYEQYF. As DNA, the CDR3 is TGTGCCAGCAGTGAGCGGGACAGCCGACCACCCTACGAGCAGTACTTC. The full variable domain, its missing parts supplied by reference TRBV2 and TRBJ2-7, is EPEVTQTPSHQVTQMGQEVILRCVPISNHLYFYWYRQILGQKVEFLVSFYNNEISEKSEIFDDQFSVERPDGSNFTLKIRSTKLEDSAMYFCASSERDSRPPYEQYFGPGTRLTVT.

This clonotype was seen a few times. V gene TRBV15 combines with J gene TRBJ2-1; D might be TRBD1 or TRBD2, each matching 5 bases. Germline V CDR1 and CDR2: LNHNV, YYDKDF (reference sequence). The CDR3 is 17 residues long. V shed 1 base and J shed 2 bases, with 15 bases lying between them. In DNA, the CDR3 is TGTGCCACCAGCAGAGTAGTCGGGACCAGAACCTACAATGAGCAGTTCTTC. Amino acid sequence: CATSRVVGTRTYNEQFF.

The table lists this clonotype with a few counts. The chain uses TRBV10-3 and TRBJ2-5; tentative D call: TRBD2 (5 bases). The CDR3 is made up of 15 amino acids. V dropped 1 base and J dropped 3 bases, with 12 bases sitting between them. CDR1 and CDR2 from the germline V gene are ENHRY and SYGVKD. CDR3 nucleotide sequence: TGTGCCATCAGTGAGTTGTGGACTGACGAAGAGACCCAGTACTTC. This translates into CAISELWTDEETQYF.

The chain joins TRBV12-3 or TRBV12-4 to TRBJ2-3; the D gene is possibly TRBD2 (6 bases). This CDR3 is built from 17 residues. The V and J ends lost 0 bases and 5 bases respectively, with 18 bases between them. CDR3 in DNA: TGTGCCAGCAGTTTAGCGCTTGGCGGGATTGTTGTAGATACGCAGTATTTT. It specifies CASSLALGGIVVDTQYF.

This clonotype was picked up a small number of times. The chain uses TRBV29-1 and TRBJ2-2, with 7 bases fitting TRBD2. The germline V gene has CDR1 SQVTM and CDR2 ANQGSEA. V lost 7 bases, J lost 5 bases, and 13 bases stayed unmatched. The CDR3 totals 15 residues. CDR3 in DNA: TGCAGCGCAGAGGGACCCGCGGGAGATACCGGGGAGCTGTTTTTT. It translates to CSAEGPAGDTGELFF.

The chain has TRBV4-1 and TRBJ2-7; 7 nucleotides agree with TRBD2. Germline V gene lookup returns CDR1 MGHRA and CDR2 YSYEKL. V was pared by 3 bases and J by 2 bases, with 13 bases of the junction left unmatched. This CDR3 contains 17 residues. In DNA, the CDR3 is TGCGCCAGCAGCCAGGGGCGGGGGTTGGCGGGGACCTACGAGCAGTACTTC. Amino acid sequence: CASSQGRGLAGTYEQYF.

CDR3 protein: CASSFQVRSDTQYF. In DNA form, the CDR3 reads TGTGCCAGCAGCTTCCAGGTGCGGTCAGATACGCAGTATTTT. V and J are TRBV11-2 and TRBJ2-3; D unclear. Germline CDR1 reads SGHAT; CDR2 reads FQNNGV. Trimming removed 3 bases from V and 4 bases from J, with 11 bases in between. This CDR3 region has 14 residues. The full variable domain, its missing parts supplied by reference TRBV11-2 and TRBJ2-3, is EAGVAQSPRYKIIEKRQSVAFWCNPISGHATLYWYQQILGQGPKLLIQFQNNGVVDDSQLPKDRFSAERLKGVDSTLKIQPAKLEDSAVYLCASSFQVRSDTQYFGPGTRLTVL.